This T cell receptor (beta chain) is drawn from a study of T cell responses to AZD1222 COVID-19 vaccine. Findings and limits, study-wide: A rise in Spike-specific TCR breadth and depth followed two AZD1222 doses.

Sequenced by immunoSEQ multiplex PCR; TCRdb stores in-frame clones only, minus some. This sample has roughly 100,000 clones, with around 91% found just once. This clone was seen a few times. Its cognate antigen is unknown. With V trimmed by 11 bases and J by 5 bases, 1 base remained unmatched. Per germline, CDR1 SNHLY and CDR2 FYNNEI. This CDR3 is 11 amino acids long. V usage is TRBV2 and J usage is TRBJ2-1, with 9 bases aligning to TRBD1. The clonotype was recovered from an adult in good health. Material: peripheral blood, obtained on day 0 of AZD1222 vaccination. CDR3 sequence: CAGQGNNEQFF. The CDR3 nucleotides read TGTGCCGGACAGGGGAACAATGAGCAGTTCTTC.